The 8 T cell receptor beta chains listed next were all sequenced from one sample in a study of shared clonotypes between healthy human individuals. Only in-frame clones appear in the TCRdb table, and some are missing; sequencing was by immunoSEQ multiplex PCR. The profile covers 90,000 to 120,000 clones, with around 64% appearing a single time and approximately 23% taken by the ten largest. Sample: memory CD8+ T cells sorted from blood. Described subset: CD45RO+ cells pooled with CCR7-negative TemRA cells. These receptors all stem from a woman aged 25 to 39 in good health.

V and J are TRBV27 and TRBJ2-2; 9 bases map to TRBD2. The CDR3 spans 13 residues. Germline lookup yields CDR1 MNHEY and CDR2 SMNVEV (reference sequence). V was pared by 6 bases and J by 6 bases, with 2 bases of the junction left unmatched. DNA of the CDR3: TGTGCCAGCAGGTTAGCGGGAGCCGGGGAGCTGTTTTTT. Translated, it gives CASRLAGAGELFF.

The rearrangement joins TRBV11-1 to TRBJ2-7, with 9 bases that match TRBD2. The germline V gene has CDR1 SGHAT and CDR2 FQDESV (reference sequence). V lost 3 bases, J lost 2 bases, and 5 bases stayed unmatched. The CDR3 consists of 15 residues. This CDR3 is CASSLLAGVTYEQYF. In DNA form, the CDR3 reads TGTGCCAGCAGCTTGTTAGCGGGAGTTACCTACGAGCAGTACTTC.

This clone was recorded a few times. CDR3 nucleotides: TGTGCCATCAGTGACAGGTACTCCTACGAGCAGTACTTC. It specifies CAISDRYSYEQYF. The chain uses TRBV10-3 and TRBJ2-7; D call uncertain. CDR1 and CDR2 (germline): ENHRY, SYGVKD. This CDR3 is built from 13 residues. The V end was cut by 3 bases, the J end by 0 bases, with 6 bases between.

V is TRBV21-1 and J is TRBJ2-1; the table's D call of TRBD2 was not tested on the DNA. TRBV21-1 is deemed a pseudogene. This CDR3 has 15 amino acids. CDR3 DNA: TGTGCCAGCACTCTTAGCGGTAGAGTACAATGTGAGCAGTTCTTC. Its protein product is CASTLSGRVQCEQFF.

This chain connects TRBV21-1 to TRBJ2-6; the table calls TRBD2, which could not be checked here. TRBV21-1 is a pseudogene segment. The CDR3 has 18 residues. The CDR3: CASSKGSGGNSGANVLTF. CDR3 DNA: TGTGCCAGCAGCAAAGGTTCCGGGGGTAACTCTGGGGCCAACGTCCTGACTTTC.

The CDR3 loop is CASSTSGSGTDTQYF. DNA of the CDR3: TGTGCCAGCAGTACTAGCGGGAGTGGCACAGATACGCAGTATTTT. This rearrangement joins TRBV6-4 to TRBJ2-3, with TRBD2 identical over 11 bases. With 5 bases clipped from V and 1 base from J, the junction kept 2 bases outside the gene matches. The V gene's germline CDR1 is MRHNA and CDR2 SNTAGT. CDR3 size: 15 residues.

The V and J genes are TRBV5-4 and TRBJ1-2, with TRBD1 as a possible D gene (5 bases). The CDR3 is 16 amino acids. V was trimmed by 4 bases and J by 6 bases, leaving 22 bases between them. Germline V gives CDR1 SGHNT, CDR2 YYREEE (reference sequence). CDR3 DNA: TGTGCCAGCAGCAACCGTTTGGGACTCCCAATGGATGGCTACACCTTC. This gives the protein CASSNRLGLPMDGYTF.

V is TRBV25-1 and J is TRBJ2-2, with TRBD2 identical over 8 bases. The CDR3 totals 18 residues. V lost 5 bases, J lost 0 bases, and 11 bases stayed unmatched. In germline, CDR1 is MGHDK, CDR2 SYGVNS. DNA of the CDR3: TGTGCCAGCAGTCTCGGAGCGGGGGACAACCCGAACACCGGGGAGCTGTTTTTT. Encoded protein: CASSLGAGDNPNTGELFF. Full variable domain (missing parts from reference TRBV25-1 and TRBJ2-2): EADIYQTPRYLVIGTGKKITLECSQTMGHDKMYWYQQDPGMELHLIHYSYGVNSTEKGDLSSESTVSRIRTEHFPLTLESARPSHTSQYLCASSLGAGDNPNTGELFFGEGSRLTVL.